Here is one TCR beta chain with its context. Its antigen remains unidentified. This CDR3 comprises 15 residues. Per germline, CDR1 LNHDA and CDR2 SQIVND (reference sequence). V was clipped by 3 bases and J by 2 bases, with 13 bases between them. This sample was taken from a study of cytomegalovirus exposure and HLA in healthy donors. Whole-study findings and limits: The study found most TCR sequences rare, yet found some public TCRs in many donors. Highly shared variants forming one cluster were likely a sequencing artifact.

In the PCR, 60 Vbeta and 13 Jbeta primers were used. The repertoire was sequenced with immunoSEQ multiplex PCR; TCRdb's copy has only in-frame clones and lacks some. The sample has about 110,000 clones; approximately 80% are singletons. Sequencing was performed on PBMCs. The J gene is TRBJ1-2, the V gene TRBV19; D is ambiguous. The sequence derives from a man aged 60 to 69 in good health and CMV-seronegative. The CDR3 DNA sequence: TGTGCCAGTAGTATTGGGCGCCAGATCAACTATGGCTACACCTTC. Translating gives CASSIGRQINYGYTF.